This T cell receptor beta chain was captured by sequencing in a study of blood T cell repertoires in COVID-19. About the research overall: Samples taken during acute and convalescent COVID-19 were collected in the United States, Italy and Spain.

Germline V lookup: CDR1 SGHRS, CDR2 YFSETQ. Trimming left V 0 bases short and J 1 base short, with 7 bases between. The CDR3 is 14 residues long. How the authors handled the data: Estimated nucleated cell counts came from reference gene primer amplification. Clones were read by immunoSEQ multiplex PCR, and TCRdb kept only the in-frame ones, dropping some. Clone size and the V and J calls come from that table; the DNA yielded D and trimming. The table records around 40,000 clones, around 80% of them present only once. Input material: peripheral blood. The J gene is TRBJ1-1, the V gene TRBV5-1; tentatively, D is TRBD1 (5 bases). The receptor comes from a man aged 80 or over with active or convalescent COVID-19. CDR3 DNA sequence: TGCGCCAGCAGCTTGGACGGGGGGAACACTGAAGCTTTCTTT. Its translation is CASSLDGGNTEAFF.